A single sample is the source of the 28 T cell receptor beta chains below, sequenced in a study of T-cell reconstitution after alpha-beta-depleted transplantation in children. Unique molecular identifiers were used in preparing the TCRbeta library. TCRdb re-derived calls from the PCR reads in MiXCR, one entry per CDR3 protein. The sample has 250,000 to 400,000 distinct CDR3 sequences; approximately 23% are singletons. This specimen consisted of PBMCs, mostly from graft donor cells, obtained 180 days after TCRalphabeta/CD19-depleted stem cell transplant. These receptors came from a male patient under 18 who had a stem cell transplant for acute lymphoblastic leukemia, so the T cells may come from the graft donor.

This clonotype was seen a few times. The chain links TRBV12-3 or TRBV12-4 to TRBJ2-7; 8 bases are shared with TRBD2. The CDR3 has 15 residues. After removal of 5 bases from V and 6 bases from J, the junction contained 12 bases not matched to a gene. CDR3 sequence (DNA): TGTGCCAGCAGTAATCTAGCGGGTGCTCGGCTCGAGCAGTACTTC. Amino acids: CASSNLAGARLEQYF.

This clonotype appeared once. This rearrangement joins TRBV24-1 to TRBJ2-7; D not resolved. The CDR3 has 13 residues. From germline, CDR1 is KGHDR and CDR2 SFDVKD. Trimming removed 4 bases at V and 2 bases at J, with 8 bases between. The CDR3 sequence: CATSEAATYEQYF. CDR3 sequence (DNA): TGTGCCACCAGTGAGGCAGCAACCTACGAGCAGTACTTC.

In this sample, this clonotype turned up a few times. The V gene is TRBV20-1, the J gene TRBJ1-1; D unresolved. The CDR3 is 12 residues long. Trimming took 0 bases from V and 4 from J, leaving 6 bases between them. Germline-derived CDR1 and CDR2 are DFQATT and SNEGSKA (reference sequence). CDR3 DNA: TGCAGTGCTAGAGATTTGGGCACTGAAGCTTTCTTT. Translated, it gives CSARDLGTEAFF.

The chain is built from TRBV2 and TRBJ1-5, with D perhaps matching TRBD1 (5 bases). From germline, CDR1 is SNHLY and CDR2 FYNNEI. The CDR3 runs to 17 residues. Trimming removed 0 bases at V and 1 base at J, with 13 bases between. CDR3 in amino acids: CASSEAWGRKSNQPQHF. The CDR3 DNA is TGTGCCAGCAGTGAAGCGTGGGGGAGGAAGAGCAATCAGCCCCAGCATTTT. Complete variable domain (other parts from reference TRBV2 and TRBJ1-5): EPEVTQTPSHQVTQMGQEVILRCVPISNHLYFYWYRQILGQKVEFLVSFYNNEISEKSEIFDDQFSVERPDGSNFTLKIRSTKLEDSAMYFCASSEAWGRKSNQPQHFGDGTRLSIL.

CDR3 in amino acids: CSARLAGGQGYNEQFF. As DNA, the CDR3 is TGCAGTGCTAGACTAGCGGGAGGGCAAGGATACAATGAGCAGTTCTTC. The chain uses TRBV20-1 and TRBJ2-1; 12 bases agree with TRBD2. CDR1 is DFQATT and CDR2 is SNEGSKA in the germline V gene (reference sequence). The ends lost 2 bases at V and 4 bases at J; junction bases unmatched: 6. This CDR3 spans 16 amino acids.

This chain connects TRBV7-9 to TRBJ2-3; D might be TRBD1 (5 bases). The V end lost 5 bases, the J end lost 0 bases, and 15 bases lay between the germline ends. The CDR3 length is 16 residues. The germline gives CDR1 SEHNR, CDR2 FQNEAQ (reference sequence). The CDR3 DNA reads TGTGCCAGCAGCCAGGAGACAGCCCGTAGCACAGATACGCAGTATTTT. Protein sequence: CASSQETARSTDTQYF. Filled out from reference TRBV7-9 and TRBJ2-3, the complete variable domain reads DTGVSQNPRHKITKRGQNVTFRCDPISEHNRLYWYRQTLGQGPEFLTYFQNEAQLEKSRLLSDRFSAERPKGSFSTLEIQRTEQGDSAMYLCASSQETARSTDTQYFGPGTRLTVL.

The chain recombines TRBV10-2 with TRBJ2-3; D not certain. In germline, CDR1 is WSHSY, CDR2 SAAADI. The CDR3 loop spans 15 amino acids. V lost 7 bases, J lost 1 base, and 15 bases lay in between. The CDR3 region is CASTLGPKGTDTQYF. The CDR3 DNA reads as TGCGCCAGCACCCTTGGGCCCAAAGGCACAGATACGCAGTATTTT.

This clonotype appeared a few times. The V call is TRBV7-2, the J call TRBJ1-1, with 12 bases aligning to TRBD1. CDR3 length: 15 residues. Germline values: CDR1 SGHTA, CDR2 FQGNSA. The trim removed 4 bases at V and 9 bases at J, leaving 9 bases unmatched. The CDR3 is CASSSPGTGGPKAFF. The CDR3 region has the DNA TGTGCCAGCAGCTCCCCTGGGACAGGGGGCCCTAAAGCTTTCTTT.

The sample holds a few counts of this clonotype. In nucleotides, the CDR3 is TGTGCCAGCCAAGCCGGGTGGGACACCGGGGAGCTGTTTTTT. Its translation is CASQAGWDTGELFF. J is TRBJ2-2 and V is TRBV6-1; no definite D call. Germline V gene lookup returns CDR1 MNHNS and CDR2 SASEGT. This CDR3 comprises 14 residues. With 8 bases removed from V and 3 bases from J, the gap between germline ends came to 13 bases.

This clonotype was seen only a few times. The rearrangement links TRBV7-2 to TRBJ2-1, with 10 bases matching TRBD2. V shed 4 bases and J 9 bases; nucleotides not matched to a gene: 12. The CDR3 length is 16 residues. Germline V gives CDR1 SGHTA, CDR2 FQGNSA. The CDR3 DNA sequence: TGTGCCAGCAGCTGGGGAAGCGGGAGGGTTACTGGTGAGCAGTTCTTC. It yields the protein CASSWGSGRVTGEQFF.

The rearrangement links TRBV4-1 to TRBJ2-6; D is ambiguous. The CDR3 is 18 amino acids. Trimming removed 1 base from V and 0 bases from J, with 13 bases in between. From germline, CDR1 is MGHRA and CDR2 YSYEKL. DNA of the CDR3: TGCGCCAGCAGCCAAGGAGCTGGGCCTTACTCTGGGGCCAACGTCCTGACTTTC. Translating it yields CASSQGAGPYSGANVLTF.

The chain has TRBV12-3 or TRBV12-4 and TRBJ2-3, with D perhaps given as TRBD1 or TRBD2 (5 bases each). The V end lost 6 bases, the J end lost 6 bases, and 7 bases lay between the germline ends. CDR3 length equals 11 residues. In DNA, the CDR3 is TGTGCCAGCAGAGAGGGGGATACGCAGTATTTT. It specifies CASREGDTQYF.

Ten or more counts support this clonotype. V usage is TRBV7-8 and J usage is TRBJ2-1, with 10 positions matching TRBD2. The junction had 7 bases not matched to a gene; V was cut back by 6 bases and J by 8 bases. The CDR3 sequence is 14 residues long. The germline V gene has CDR1 SGHVS and CDR2 FQNEAQ. The CDR3 nucleotides read TGTGCCAGCAGAGCACGACTAGCGGGTGATGAGCAGTTCTTC. It encodes CASRARLAGDEQFF.

This clonotype was observed a handful of times. The CDR3 region has the DNA TGCAGCGTACCGGGACAGGGCTACGAGCAGTACTTC. It is translated as CSVPGQGYEQYF. This chain uses TRBV29-1 with TRBJ2-7; 9 bases map to TRBD1. The CDR3 has 12 residues. Germline trimming cut 6 bases from V and 3 bases from J; bases unmatched to any gene: 3. Germline CDR1 and CDR2: SQVTM and ANQGSEA.

The chain is built from TRBV5-5 and TRBJ2-3; TRBD1 might be the D (6 bases). Germline V lookup: CDR1 SGHKS, CDR2 YYEKEE (reference sequence). This CDR3 spans 12 amino acids. Trimming stripped 4 bases from V and 14 bases from J, with 17 bases between. The CDR3: CASSPVVGQRYF. Written as DNA, the CDR3 is TGTGCCAGCAGCCCGGTTGTCGGACAGCGGTATTTT.

The chain recombines TRBV4-1 with TRBJ2-3, with D tentatively TRBD2 (5 bases). V lost 6 bases and J 7 bases, leaving 8 bases between the germline ends. CDR3 length: 11 amino acids. Looked up from germline, CDR1 is MGHRA and CDR2 is YSYEKL. The CDR3 sequence is CASRSGNTQYF. In DNA form, the CDR3 reads TGCGCCAGCAGGTCGGGGAATACGCAGTATTTT.

V is TRBV6-1 and J is TRBJ1-5; D remains ambiguous. Germline V gene data show CDR1 as MNHNS and CDR2 as SASEGT. V lost 6 bases and J 0 bases, leaving 12 bases between the germline ends. The length of the CDR3 is 15 residues. The CDR3 DNA is TGTGCCAGCAGACCAGGTTTTTATAGCAATCAGCCCCAGCATTTT. It codes for CASRPGFYSNQPQHF.

V gene TRBV4-3 combines with J gene TRBJ1-4; 9 bases fit TRBD1. The CDR3 is made up of 15 amino acids. The ends lost 0 bases at V and 8 bases at J; junction bases unmatched: 4. Germline values: CDR1 LGHNA, CDR2 YSLEER. CDR3 nucleotide sequence: TGCGCCAGCAGCCAAGAGGGACAGGGTGACGAAAAACTGTTTTTT. Encoded protein: CASSQEGQGDEKLFF.

The genes are TRBV5-1 and TRBJ2-7; 7 bases are a match to TRBD1. This CDR3 has 13 amino acids. Germline assignment: CDR1 SGHRS and CDR2 YFSETQ. Unmatched junction bases numbered 6, after V lost 3 bases and J lost 6 bases. Here the CDR3 reads CASSWDSLSEQYF. DNA of the CDR3: TGCGCCAGCAGCTGGGACAGCCTCTCCGAGCAGTACTTC.

This chain uses TRBV20-1 with TRBJ2-7; perhaps TRBD2 as D (6 bases). Trimming removed 3 bases at V and 4 bases at J, with 13 bases between. The germline gives CDR1 DFQATT, CDR2 SNEGSKA (reference sequence). The CDR3 extends over 13 amino acids. CDR3 nucleotide sequence: TGCAGTGCTAGGTTTGGGGACTTTTACGAGCAGTACTTC. Encoded protein: CSARFGDFYEQYF.

The V gene is TRBV7-6, the J gene TRBJ2-1; possibly TRBD1 for D (5 bases). CDR1 is SGHVS and CDR2 is FNYEAQ in the germline V gene. The V gene lost 1 base and the J gene lost 1 base, with 17 bases spanning the gap. This CDR3 is built from 18 residues. The CDR3 bases are TGTGCCAGCAGCTTAGGGCCCCTCTCAGGGTATTCCTACAATGAGCAGTTCTTC. Protein sequence: CASSLGPLSGYSYNEQFF.

This clonotype occurred a few times. The chain uses TRBV5-1 and TRBJ1-3; no reliable D call. Per germline, CDR1 SGHRS and CDR2 YFSETQ. V was trimmed by 4 bases and J by 0 bases, leaving 11 bases between them. The CDR3 contains 15 residues. DNA of the CDR3: TGCGCCAGCAGCCTGGACTTTTCCTCTGGAAACACCATATATTTT. Translating it yields CASSLDFSSGNTIYF.

This clonotype occurred a few times. CDR3 residues: CASSYSGIYQPQHF. As DNA, the CDR3 is TGTGCCAGCAGTTACTCAGGGATTTATCAGCCCCAGCATTTT. The chain has TRBV6-5 and TRBJ1-5, with unresolved D. Deletions cut 0 bases from V and 5 bases from J, with 8 bases between. The CDR3 extends over 14 amino acids. Germline V gene data show CDR1 as MNHEY and CDR2 as SVGAGI.

This clonotype has just a few counts. The gene calls are TRBV4-1 and TRBJ2-4; D might be TRBD1 or TRBD2, each matching 6 bases. V was pared by 0 bases and J by 4 bases, with 10 bases between. Germline values: CDR1 MGHRA, CDR2 YSYEKL. The CDR3 is 15 amino acids. The chain's CDR3 is CASSQDIGGKNIQYF. In DNA form, the CDR3 reads TGCGCCAGCAGCCAAGATATAGGGGGGAAAAACATTCAGTACTTC.

The sample holds a few counts of this clonotype. This chain links TRBV9 with TRBJ2-6, with 15 bases fitting TRBD2. The CDR3 is 21 residues long. Per the germline V gene, CDR1 is SGDLS and CDR2 is YYNGEE. With 0 bases clipped from V and 0 bases from J, the junction kept 7 bases outside the gene matches. CDR3 in amino acids: CASSVVGLAGGLRSGANVLTF. The CDR3 nucleotides are TGTGCCAGCAGCGTAGTGGGACTAGCGGGAGGTTTACGCTCTGGGGCCAACGTCCTGACTTTC.

This clonotype appeared many times. The chain uses TRBV5-1 and TRBJ2-1; 8 positions match TRBD1. Germline CDR1 is SGHRS and CDR2 is YFSETQ. The CDR3 loop spans 15 amino acids. Trimming removed 4 bases from V and 2 bases from J; junction bases left unmatched: 5. In DNA form, the CDR3 reads TGCGCCAGCAGCGCCAAACAGGGGGCCTACAATGAGCAGTTCTTC. Translating gives CASSAKQGAYNEQFF. Variable domain in full (rest from reference TRBV5-1 and TRBJ2-1): KAGVTQTPRYLIKTRGQQVTLSCSPISGHRSVSWYQQTPGQGLQFLFEYFSETQRNKGNFPGRFSGRQFSNSRSEMNVSTLELGDSALYLCASSAKQGAYNEQFFGPGTRLTVL.

The sample holds a few counts of this clonotype. The gene calls are TRBV5-5 and TRBJ1-1, with a tentative D call TRBD1 (6 bases). The CDR3 is 16 amino acids. Germline CDR1 and CDR2: SGHKS and YYEKEE (reference sequence). V was cut by 4 bases and J by 2 bases, with 18 bases left in between. The DNA for the CDR3 is TGTGCCAGCAGCCCTTTGGGGGGGACACTTAACACTGAAGCTTTCTTT. It translates to CASSPLGGTLNTEAFF.

A single count supports this clonotype. Here the CDR3 reads CASRLRDYLITDTQYF. The CDR3 coding sequence is TGTGCCAGCAGGCTCCGGGACTACCTAATCACAGATACGCAGTATTTT. The rearrangement uses TRBV11-2 and TRBJ2-3, with TRBD2 identical over 7 bases. This CDR3 has 16 residues. With 6 bases clipped from V and 2 bases from J, the junction kept 11 bases outside the gene matches. The germline V gene encodes CDR1 SGHAT and CDR2 FQNNGV. Together with reference TRBV11-2 and TRBJ2-3, the CDR3 gives the full variable domain: EAGVAQSPRYKIIEKRQSVAFWCNPISGHATLYWYQQILGQGPKLLIQFQNNGVVDDSQLPKDRFSAERLKGVDSTLKIQPAKLEDSAVYLCASRLRDYLITDTQYFGPGTRLTVL.